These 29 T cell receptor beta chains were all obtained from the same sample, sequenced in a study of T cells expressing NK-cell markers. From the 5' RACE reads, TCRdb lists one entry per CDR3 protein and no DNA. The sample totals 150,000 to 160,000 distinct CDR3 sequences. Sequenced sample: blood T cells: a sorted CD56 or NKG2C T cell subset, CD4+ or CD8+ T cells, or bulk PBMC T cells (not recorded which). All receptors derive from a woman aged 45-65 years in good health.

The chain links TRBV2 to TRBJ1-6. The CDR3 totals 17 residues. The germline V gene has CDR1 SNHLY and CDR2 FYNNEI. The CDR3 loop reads CASQRSDESSYNSPLHF. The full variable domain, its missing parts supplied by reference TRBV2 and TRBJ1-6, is EPEVTQTPSHQVTQMGQEVILRCVPISNHLYFYWYRQILGQKVEFLVSFYNNEISEKSEIFDDQFSVERPDGSNFTLKIRSTKLEDSAMYFCASQRSDESSYNSPLHFGNGTRLTVT.

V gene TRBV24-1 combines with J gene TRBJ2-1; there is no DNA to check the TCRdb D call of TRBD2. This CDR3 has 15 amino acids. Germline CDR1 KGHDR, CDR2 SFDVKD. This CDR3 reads CATSESSGGEDEQFF.

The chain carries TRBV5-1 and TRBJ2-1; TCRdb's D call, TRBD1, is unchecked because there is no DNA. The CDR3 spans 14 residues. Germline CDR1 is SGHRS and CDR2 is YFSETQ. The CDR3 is CASSFRGLSNEQFF.

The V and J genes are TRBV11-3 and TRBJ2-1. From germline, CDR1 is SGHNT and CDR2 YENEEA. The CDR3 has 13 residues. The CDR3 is CASSPIRHNEQFF. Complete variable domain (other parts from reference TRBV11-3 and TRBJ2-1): EAGVVQSPRYKIIEKKQPVAFWCNPISGHNTLYWYLQNLGQGPELLIRYENEEAVDDSQLPKDRFSAERLKGVDSTLKIQPAELGDSAVYLCASSPIRHNEQFFGPGTRLTVL.

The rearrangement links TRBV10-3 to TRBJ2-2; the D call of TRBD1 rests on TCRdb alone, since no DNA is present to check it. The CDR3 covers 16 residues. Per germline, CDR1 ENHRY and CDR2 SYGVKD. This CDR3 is CAISGGDTSNTGELFF.

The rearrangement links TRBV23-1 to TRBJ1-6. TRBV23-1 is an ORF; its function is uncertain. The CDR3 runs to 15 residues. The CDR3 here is CASSQDGGLDSPLHF.

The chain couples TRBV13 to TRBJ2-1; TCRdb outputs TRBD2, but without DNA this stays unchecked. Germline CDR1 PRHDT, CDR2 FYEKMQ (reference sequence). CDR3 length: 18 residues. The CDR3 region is CASSGFEVPGLAGDEQFF.

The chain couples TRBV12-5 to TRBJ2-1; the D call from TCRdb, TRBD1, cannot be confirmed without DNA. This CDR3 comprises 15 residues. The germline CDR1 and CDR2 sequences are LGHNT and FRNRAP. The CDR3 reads CASGLSTGLRDEQFF.

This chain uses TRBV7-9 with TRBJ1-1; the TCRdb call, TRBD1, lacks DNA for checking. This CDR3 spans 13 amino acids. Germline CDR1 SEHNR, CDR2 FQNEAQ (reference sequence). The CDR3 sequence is CASSWTPLEEAFF.

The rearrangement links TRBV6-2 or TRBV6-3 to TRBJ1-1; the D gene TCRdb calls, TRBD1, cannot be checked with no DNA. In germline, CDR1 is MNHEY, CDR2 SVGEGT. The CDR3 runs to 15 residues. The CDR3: CASSHSPEENTEAFF.

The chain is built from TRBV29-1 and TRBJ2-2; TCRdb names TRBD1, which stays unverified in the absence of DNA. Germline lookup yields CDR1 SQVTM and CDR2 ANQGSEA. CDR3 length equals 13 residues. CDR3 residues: CSVRQSNTGELFF.

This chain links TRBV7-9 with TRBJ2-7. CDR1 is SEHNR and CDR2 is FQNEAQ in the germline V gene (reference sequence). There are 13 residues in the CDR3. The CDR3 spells CASMDRGSYEQYF.

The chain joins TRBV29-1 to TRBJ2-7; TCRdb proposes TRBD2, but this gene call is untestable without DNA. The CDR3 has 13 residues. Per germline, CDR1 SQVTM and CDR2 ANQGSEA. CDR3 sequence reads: CSVGARGSYEQYF.

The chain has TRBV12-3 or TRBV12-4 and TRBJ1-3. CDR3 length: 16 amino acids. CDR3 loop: CASSLFSRGSGNTIYF.

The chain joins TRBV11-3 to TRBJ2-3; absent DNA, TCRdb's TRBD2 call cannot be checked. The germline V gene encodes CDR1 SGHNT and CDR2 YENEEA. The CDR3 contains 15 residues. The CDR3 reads CASSFLAGGLDTQYF.

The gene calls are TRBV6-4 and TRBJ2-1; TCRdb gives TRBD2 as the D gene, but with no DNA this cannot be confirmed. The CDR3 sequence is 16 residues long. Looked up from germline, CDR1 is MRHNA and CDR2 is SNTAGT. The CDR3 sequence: CASSELGESSYNEQFF.

CDR3 amino acids: CASSIEGNYEQYF. This chain joins TRBV19 and TRBJ2-7. The CDR3 contains 13 residues. The germline V gene encodes CDR1 LNHDA and CDR2 SQIVND (reference sequence).

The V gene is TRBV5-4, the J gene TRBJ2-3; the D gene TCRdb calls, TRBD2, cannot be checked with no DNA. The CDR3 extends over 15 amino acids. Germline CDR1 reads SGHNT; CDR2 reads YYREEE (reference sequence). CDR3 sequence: CASSLYGSGADTQYF.

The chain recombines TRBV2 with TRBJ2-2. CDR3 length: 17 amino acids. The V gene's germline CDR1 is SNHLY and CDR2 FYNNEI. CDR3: CASSEALRGPNTGELFF.

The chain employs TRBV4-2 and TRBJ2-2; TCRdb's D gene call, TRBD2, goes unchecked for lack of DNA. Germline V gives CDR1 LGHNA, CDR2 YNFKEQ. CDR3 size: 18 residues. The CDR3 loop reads CASSARTSGSFDTGELFF.

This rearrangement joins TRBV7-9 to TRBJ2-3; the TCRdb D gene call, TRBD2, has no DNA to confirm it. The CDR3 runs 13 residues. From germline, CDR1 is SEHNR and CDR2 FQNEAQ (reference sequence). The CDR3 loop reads CASSPSGDDTQYF.

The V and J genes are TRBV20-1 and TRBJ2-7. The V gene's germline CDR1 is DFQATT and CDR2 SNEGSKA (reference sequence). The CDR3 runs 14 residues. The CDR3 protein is CSASGQQTNYEQYF.

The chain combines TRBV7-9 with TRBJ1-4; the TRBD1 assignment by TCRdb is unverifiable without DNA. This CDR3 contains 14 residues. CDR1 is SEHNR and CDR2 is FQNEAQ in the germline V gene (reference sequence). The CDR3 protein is CASSFHRPNEKLFF.

The CDR3 here is CASSADRGLEHTQYF. This chain joins TRBV6-1 and TRBJ2-3; no DNA is available, so the TRBD1 call from TCRdb remains unchecked. The CDR3 is 15 residues long. The germline V gene encodes CDR1 MNHNS and CDR2 SASEGT.

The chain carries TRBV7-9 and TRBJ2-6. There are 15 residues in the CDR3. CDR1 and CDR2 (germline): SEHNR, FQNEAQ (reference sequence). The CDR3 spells CASSHTPSGANVLTF.

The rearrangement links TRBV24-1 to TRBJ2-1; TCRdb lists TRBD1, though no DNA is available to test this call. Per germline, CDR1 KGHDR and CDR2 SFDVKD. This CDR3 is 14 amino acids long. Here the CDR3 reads CATSAGTVNNEQFF.

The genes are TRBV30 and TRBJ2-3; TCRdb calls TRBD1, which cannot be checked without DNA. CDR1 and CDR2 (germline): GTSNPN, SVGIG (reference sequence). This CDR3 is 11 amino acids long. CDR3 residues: CAWRSGGTQYF.

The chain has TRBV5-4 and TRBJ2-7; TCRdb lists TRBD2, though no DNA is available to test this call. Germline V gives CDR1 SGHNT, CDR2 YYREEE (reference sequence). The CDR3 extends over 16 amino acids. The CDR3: CASSLGLAGGRHEQYF. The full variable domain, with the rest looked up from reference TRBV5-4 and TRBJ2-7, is ETGVTQSPTHLIKTRGQQVTLRCSSQSGHNTVSWYQQALGQGPQFIFQYYREEENGRGNFPPRFSGLQFPNYSSELNVNALELDDSALYLCASSLGLAGGRHEQYFGPGTRLTVT.

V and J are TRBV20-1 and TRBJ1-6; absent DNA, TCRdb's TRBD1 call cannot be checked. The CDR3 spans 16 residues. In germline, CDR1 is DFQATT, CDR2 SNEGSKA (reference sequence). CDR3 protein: CSAMGTQGGFNSPLHF.